Below are 19 T cell receptor beta chains sequenced from a single sample in a study of T cell responses to AZD1222 COVID-19 vaccine. Assay used: immunoSEQ multiplex PCR; TCRdb lists only in-frame clones, some missing. The sample lists over 110,000 clones; 80% to 90% were seen once. Sequenced material: peripheral blood, taken on day 0 of AZD1222 vaccination. The receptors stem from an adult in good health.

The chain is built from TRBV12-3 or TRBV12-4 and TRBJ1-2; 7 bases line up with TRBD1. This CDR3 has 13 residues. Trimming took 6 bases from V and 4 from J; bases not matched to a gene: 5. CDR3 sequence: CASSQDRAYGYTF. CDR3 nucleotide sequence: TGTGCCAGCAGCCAAGACAGGGCCTATGGCTACACCTTC.

The chain uses TRBV3-1 (or the pseudogene TRBV3-2) and TRBJ2-7, with a tentative D call TRBD2 (6 bases). Germline-derived CDR1 and CDR2 are LGHDT and YNNKEL (reference sequence). The CDR3 runs to 13 residues. Trimming stripped 5 bases from V and 1 base from J, with 9 bases between. The CDR3: CASSDAGSYEQYF. For the CDR3, the DNA is TGTGCCAGCAGCGATGCGGGATCCTACGAGCAGTACTTC.

The chain joins TRBV7-2 to TRBJ2-7; D may be TRBD1 (6 bases). The V gene lost 1 base and the J gene lost 2 bases, with 9 bases spanning the gap. The CDR3 runs to 14 residues. The germline CDR1 and CDR2 sequences are SGHTA and FQGNSA. CDR3 region: CASSLVQGAYEQYF. In nucleotides, the CDR3 is TGTGCCAGCAGCTTAGTACAGGGAGCCTACGAGCAGTACTTC.

In this sample, this clone turned up a few times. The rearrangement uses TRBV7-9 and TRBJ2-7, with no clear D. The germline V and J ends were trimmed by 1 base and 4 bases, with 11 bases remaining between them. From germline, CDR1 is SEHNR and CDR2 FQNEAQ (reference sequence). This CDR3 is built from 14 residues. The CDR3 bases are TGTGCCAGCAGCTTAGGTGCAGCCAGGTACGAGCAGTACTTC. Protein: CASSLGAARYEQYF.

The gene calls are TRBV3-1 (or the pseudogene TRBV3-2) and TRBJ2-7, with D uncertain. The CDR3 spans 13 residues. Germline V gene sequence: CDR1 LGHDT, CDR2 YNNKEL (reference sequence). V was trimmed by 4 bases and J by 1 base, leaving 8 bases between them. CDR3 sequence (DNA): TGTGCCAGCAGCCCCCCCCAATCCTACGAGCAGTACTTC. Protein: CASSPPQSYEQYF.

The genes are TRBV28 and TRBJ1-2; 9 nucleotides agree with TRBD1. J lost 6 bases, V lost 3 bases, and 8 bases had no gene match. CDR1 is MDHEN and CDR2 is SYDVKM in the germline V gene. This CDR3 spans 15 amino acids. The CDR3 reads CASSFRRDRANGYTF. The CDR3 region has the DNA TGTGCCAGCAGTTTTAGACGGGACAGGGCTAATGGCTACACCTTC.

This chain joins TRBV7-6 and TRBJ2-7; 7 bases agree with TRBD2. Germline-derived CDR1 and CDR2 are SGHVS and FNYEAQ. This CDR3 is built from 15 residues. Losses at the gene ends were 5 bases for V and 2 bases for J; bases not matched to a gene: 9. Written as DNA, the CDR3 is TGTGCCAGCAGCCCTGAGCGGGAATCGACCTACGAGCAGTACTTC. It codes for CASSPERESTYEQYF.

The chain is built from TRBV5-1 and TRBJ2-1; a weak D match, TRBD1 (5 bases). Germline CDR1 and CDR2: SGHRS and YFSETQ. V lost 4 bases, J lost 4 bases, and 15 bases lay in between. The CDR3 runs 15 residues. The CDR3 here is CASSEWGGLYNEQFF. In DNA, the CDR3 is TGCGCCAGCAGCGAGTGGGGCGGTTTATACAATGAGCAGTTCTTC.

This clone came up a few times. The chain is built from TRBV6-2 or TRBV6-3 and TRBJ1-4; D perhaps matches TRBD1 (6 bases). Trimming removed 5 bases from V and 4 bases from J, with 14 bases in between. Germline assignment: CDR1 MNHEY and CDR2 SVGEGT. The CDR3 is made up of 15 amino acids. As DNA, the CDR3 is TGTGCCAGCAGTGCATATGGACAGCATAATGAAAAACTGTTTTTT. This encodes CASSAYGQHNEKLFF.

Here the CDR3 DNA reads TGTGCCAGTAGTACTAGCGAGGGGAGCTACGAGCAGTACTTC. This encodes CASSTSEGSYEQYF. The V call is TRBV19, the J call TRBJ2-7, with D perhaps matching TRBD2 (6 bases). Germline V gives CDR1 LNHDA, CDR2 SQIVND (reference sequence). This CDR3 is built from 14 residues. V lost 4 bases and J 3 bases, leaving 13 bases between the germline ends.

The rearrangement joins TRBV2 to TRBJ1-5, with no clear D. The CDR3 length is 14 residues. In germline, CDR1 is SNHLY, CDR2 FYNNEI. V was shortened by 7 bases and J by 4 bases, with 14 bases between the two germline ends. This CDR3 reads CASNRWEKNQPQHF. Here the CDR3 DNA reads TGTGCCAGCAATCGATGGGAGAAAAATCAGCCCCAGCATTTT.

This rearrangement joins TRBV2 to TRBJ1-6; D gene uncertain. V lost 1 base and J lost 8, with 6 bases in between. The germline V gene encodes CDR1 SNHLY and CDR2 FYNNEI. The CDR3 is made up of 13 amino acids. CDR3 in amino acids: CASSEGRHSPLHF. The CDR3 nucleotides read TGTGCCAGCAGTGAAGGCAGGCATTCACCCCTCCACTTT.

The V call is TRBV2, the J call TRBJ1-5, with D unresolved. This CDR3 spans 15 amino acids. Per the germline V gene, CDR1 is SNHLY and CDR2 is FYNNEI. The V end was cut by 3 bases, the J end by 5 bases, with 14 bases between. The CDR3 spells CASSESPLPYQPQHF. The CDR3, as DNA: TGTGCCAGCAGTGAGTCCCCTCTTCCCTATCAGCCCCAGCATTTT.

The J gene is TRBJ2-3, the V gene TRBV27; TRBD1 matches at 12 bases. This CDR3 region has 13 residues. Germline values: CDR1 MNHEY, CDR2 SMNVEV (reference sequence). V gave up 8 bases and J gave up 8 bases; unmatched junction bases: 5. The CDR3 DNA sequence: TGTGCCAGCGGGGGACAGGGGGCGTCTACGCAGTATTTT. Protein product: CASGGQGASTQYF.

The V gene is TRBV6-5, the J gene TRBJ1-6; 9 bases line up with TRBD1. Losses at the gene ends were 5 bases for V and 7 bases for J; bases not matched to a gene: 3. Looked up from germline, CDR1 is MNHEY and CDR2 is SVGAGI. CDR3 length: 14 residues. CDR3 residues: CASSMTGGNSPLHF. The CDR3 DNA reads TGTGCCAGCAGTATGACAGGGGGAAATTCACCCCTCCACTTT.

This chain links TRBV6-1 with TRBJ1-5; maybe TRBD1 (5 bases). The ends were cut back, 3 bases at V and 5 bases at J, with 11 bases in the middle. Germline values: CDR1 MNHNS, CDR2 SASEGT. CDR3 size: 14 residues. CDR3 protein: CASSDARADQPQHF. The CDR3 bases are TGTGCCAGCAGTGATGCCAGGGCCGATCAGCCCCAGCATTTT.

The J gene is TRBJ2-5, the V gene TRBV19; 9 bases match TRBD2. The CDR3 runs 16 residues. J was trimmed by 5 bases and V by 4 bases; bases with no gene match: 11. From germline, CDR1 is LNHDA and CDR2 SQIVND (reference sequence). The CDR3 region has the DNA TGTGCCAGTAGTAGGACAGGACTAGCGCCTCGGGAGACCCAGTACTTC. Translated, it gives CASSRTGLAPRETQYF.

The J gene is TRBJ1-1, the V gene TRBV2, with D unclear. The CDR3 is 14 residues long. Germline V CDR1 and CDR2: SNHLY, FYNNEI. Trimming shortened V by 6 bases and J by 7 bases, and 18 bases separated the two germline ends. The CDR3 nucleotides read TGTGCCAGCAGACCGTCGGTGGTCGTAGGTGAAGCTTTCTTT. It yields the protein CASRPSVVVGEAFF. Combining the CDR3 with reference TRBV2 and TRBJ1-1 gives the whole variable domain EPEVTQTPSHQVTQMGQEVILRCVPISNHLYFYWYRQILGQKVEFLVSFYNNEISEKSEIFDDQFSVERPDGSNFTLKIRSTKLEDSAMYFCASRPSVVVGEAFFGQGTRLTVV.

V usage is TRBV27 and J usage is TRBJ2-7; weak D call: TRBD2 (5 bases). This CDR3 contains 13 residues. Per the germline V gene, CDR1 is MNHEY and CDR2 is SMNVEV (reference sequence). The ends were cut back, 5 bases at V and 6 bases at J, with 14 bases in the middle. The CDR3 bases are TGTGCCAGCAGTCCCACGGTGGAGGCCGAGCAGTACTTC. It specifies CASSPTVEAEQYF.